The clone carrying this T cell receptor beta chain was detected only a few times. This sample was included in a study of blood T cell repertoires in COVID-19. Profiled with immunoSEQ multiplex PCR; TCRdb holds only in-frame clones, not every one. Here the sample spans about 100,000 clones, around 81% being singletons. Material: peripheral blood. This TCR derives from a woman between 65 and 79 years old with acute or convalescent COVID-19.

Here the CDR3 DNA reads TGTGCCAGCAGCTTCGGGGAATCCTACGAGCAGTACGTC. It codes for CASSFGESYEQYV. V usage is TRBV7-2 and J usage is TRBJ2-7; D may be TRBD2 (5 bases). CDR3 size: 13 residues. Germline assignment: CDR1 SGHTA and CDR2 FQGNSA. V shed 3 bases and J shed 1 base, with 7 bases lying between them.